A selection of T cell receptor beta chains follows, all from one sample in a study of human T cells and chemical hapten exposure. A single record per CDR3 protein comes from TCRdb applying MiXCR to the RACE reads. The sample carries 150,000 to 200,000 distinct CDR3 sequences, more than 25% recorded once. Source: whole blood, taken in connection with sensitization to the hapten diphenylcyclopropenone (DPC). The source is a woman in her 30s with alopecia areata. Some clones in this sample may be carry-over from other donors' samples. Each CDR3 is given with its conserved first and last residue.

j_call v_call cdr3_aa
TRBJ1-6 TRBV21-1 CASSLQVRNSPLHF
TRBJ1-5 TRBV28 CASSETGQGAIGQPQHF
TRBJ1-2 TRBV29-1 CSVGDRVSKGYTF
TRBJ2-3 TRBV7-2 CASREGTDTQYF
TRBJ1-1 TRBV9 CASSPQTGNTEAFF
TRBJ2-7 TRBV29-1 CSVPGTGPYEQYF
TRBJ2-7 TRBV27 CASSFGGASSYEQYF
TRBJ1-4 TRBV6-5 CASRDRGEKLFF
TRBJ2-1 TRBV5-1 CASSLAAIGRAIVDEQFF
TRBJ1-1 TRBV6-5 CASRALGQAMNTEAFF
TRBJ1-1 TRBV29-1 CSVKTGSAEAFF
TRBJ2-3 TRBV10-3 CAISERTDTQYF
TRBJ2-1 TRBV5-1 CASRVEGQNNEQFF
TRBJ1-2 TRBV20-1 CSAPEGYTF
TRBJ2-7 TRBV3-1 CASSQGGRDYEQYF
TRBJ2-3 TRBV7-2 CTSSLDRAGAQNTQYF
TRBJ1-4 TRBV29-1 CSVGEPNEKLFF
TRBJ1-5 TRBV28 CASRAGAPSGQPQHF
TRBJ2-2 TRBV9 CASSYWGTGELFF
TRBJ1-2 TRBV28 CASSLSTVAYGYTF
TRBJ1-6 TRBV9 CASSVASRTRLDSPLHF
TRBJ1-2 TRBV28 CATAGGVDYGYTF
TRBJ2-2 TRBV9 CASSVGDRATGELFF
TRBJ2-3 TRBV29-1 CSVALLAYSTDTQYF
TRBJ2-3 TRBV4-2 CASSQVASDTQYF
TRBJ2-5 TRBV28 CASSSAGDPSQETQYF
TRBJ2-3 TRBV7-2 CASSLAFSTDTQYF
TRBJ2-1 TRBV5-1 CATSTSGAYNEQFF
TRBJ2-2 TRBV7-2 CASSRRTSGGAAGELFF
TRBJ2-7 TRBV7-2 CASSSFPGQGTYEQYF